A single T cell receptor (beta chain) is shown here with its context. These data originate in a study of blood T cells in healthy people across ages. This CDR3 has 15 amino acids. Germline V CDR1 and CDR2: SGHRS, YFSETQ. Trimming removed 4 bases from V and 5 bases from J, with 18 bases in between. Then a second PCR, running about 6 to 11 cycles, was carried out with a sample-barcoded 5' primer and a J-beta primer mix. TCRdb independently ran MiXCR on the 5' RACE reads; one entry per CDR3 protein. The profile covers some 930,000 distinct CDR3 sequences, with 25% to 35% appearing a single time and more than 8.5% taken by the ten largest. The same sample was also studied in work on T cells of mothers and their children.

This clonotype was obtained from a woman aged 40 to 49 in good health. Sequences were obtained from blood. The rearrangement uses TRBV5-1 and TRBJ1-1; TRBD1 might be the D (6 bases). Here the CDR3 DNA reads TGCGCCAGCAGCGAGGACTCAACAGGGAAAACTGAAGCTTTCTTT. This gives the protein CASSEDSTGKTEAFF.